The T cell receptor (beta chain) under discussion was sequenced for a study of beta chain features in type 1 diabetes. Overall study results and limits: Shortening of TCRB CDR3s, moderate but significant, appeared in all four CD4+ subsets of Type 1 diabetes patients. VDJ junctions in type 1 diabetes patients carried more deletions and fewer insertions.

cDNA synthesis used the whole RNA isolate, giving expressed TCRB sequences. Method: immunoSEQ multiplex PCR; TCRdb's copy keeps in-frame clones and lacks some. The data contain 240,000 or so clones, around 21% of them seen just once; the ten biggest clones take up less than 0.035%. J gave up 2 bases and V 5 bases, and 3 bases lay outside the gene matches. There are 15 residues in the CDR3. CDR1 is SGHTA and CDR2 is FQGNSA in the germline V gene. Averaging roughly 120 mL, one heparinised blood draw came from each individual donor. Via CD45RO/CCR7/CD25/CD127/CD95/CD27, cells of the CD4+ naive, central memory, regulatory and stem cell-like memory subsets were sorted. Regarding this clone: Its target is unknown.

The receptor was derived from a woman between 40 and 50 years old with type 1 diabetes. Sequences were obtained from naive CD4+ T cells from blood. The V call is TRBV7-2, the J call TRBJ2-6, with TRBD1 identical over 7 bases. CDR3 residues: CASSRQGAGANVLTF. The CDR3 bases are TGTGCCAGCAGCCGGCAGGGGGCTGGGGCCAACGTCCTGACTTTC.